The rows below give T cell receptor beta chains drawn from one sample of a study of T cells after yellow fever vaccination. Using its own MiXCR run on the 5' RACE reads, TCRdb lists one record per CDR3 protein. Among roughly 310,000 distinct CDR3 sequences listed, roughly 8.7% were seen once. The sample was PBMCs, taken on the day of the first yellow fever vaccination. These receptors came from a man between 18 and 29 years old who received the YFV17D yellow fever vaccine. Both conserved end residues are part of each CDR3. D genes are given only for firm matches. Clone sizes are given selectively: once, few, many, or a class where the clone is expanded.

j_call v_call clone_size d_call cdr3_aa cdr3_nt
TRBJ1-6 TRBV4-3 few . CASSQEWGFGERSPLHF TGCGCCAGCAGCCAAGAGTGGGGCTTTGGAGAGAGATCACCCCTCCACTTT
TRBJ2-3 TRBV7-2 few . CASSPRAVSRDTQYF TGTGCCAGCAGCCCGCGGGCGGTGAGCAGGGATACGCAGTATTTT
TRBJ2-3 TRBV10-3 . TRBD2 CAISDGGADTQYF TGTGCCATCAGCGACGGGGGGGCAGATACGCAGTATTTT
TRBJ2-3 TRBV20-1 few TRBD2 CSARDQAGADTDTQYF TGCAGTGCTAGAGATCAAGCGGGGGCCGACACAGATACGCAGTATTTT
TRBJ1-5 TRBV6-2/TRBV6-3 few TRBD1 CASGQVRDQPQHF TGTGCCAGCGGACAGGTTCGGGATCAGCCCCAGCATTTT
TRBJ2-7 TRBV7-2 few . CASSRRDRPTGEQYF TGTGCCAGCAGCAGAAGGGACCGACCCACGGGCGAGCAGTACTTC
TRBJ2-3 TRBV10-3 once TRBD1 CAIRAPGQGASDTQYF TGTGCCATCAGGGCCCCTGGACAGGGGGCGTCAGATACGCAGTATTTT
TRBJ1-1 TRBV5-5 . TRBD1 CASSFQGVYTEAFF TGTGCCAGCAGCTTCCAGGGGGTGTACACTGAAGCTTTCTTT
TRBJ1-4 TRBV28 few . CAIQDSRSEKLFF TGTGCCATTCAGGACAGCCGGTCTGAAAAACTGTTTTTT
TRBJ2-4 TRBV7-9 few . CASSLWGTDIQYF TGTGCCAGCAGCTTATGGGGGACGGACATTCAGTACTTC
TRBJ2-2 TRBV3-1 . . CASSPEGGTGELFF TGTGCCAGCAGCCCGGAGGGGGGGACCGGGGAGCTGTTTTTT
TRBJ2-7 TRBV20-1 few . CSARDNRFGEQYF TGCAGTGCTAGAGATAACCGCTTTGGCGAGCAGTACTTC
TRBJ2-2 TRBV7-3 many . CASSLLQGSNTGELFF TGTGCCAGCAGCTTATTGCAGGGCTCGAACACCGGGGAGCTGTTTTTT
TRBJ1-3 TRBV5-1 . . CASRPQGSGNTIYF TGCGCCAGCAGACCACAGGGTTCTGGAAACACCATATATTTT
TRBJ1-1 TRBV12-3/TRBV12-4 many . CASSPQGATEAFF TGCGCCAGCAGCCCCCAGGGAGCCACTGAAGCTTTCTTT
TRBJ2-7 TRBV3-1 . TRBD1 CASSPQPGQGIDEQYF TGTGCCAGCAGCCCCCAACCGGGACAGGGTATCGACGAGCAGTACTTC
TRBJ2-1 TRBV5-1 many TRBD1 CASRFRGYNEQFF TGCGCCAGCAGATTCAGGGGGTACAATGAGCAGTTCTTC
TRBJ1-4 TRBV4-2 many . CASCQGGEKLFF TGTGCCAGCTGCCAGGGAGGTGAAAAACTGTTTTTT
TRBJ1-1 TRBV4-1 . TRBD1 CASSRLGGQGGPNTEAFF TGCGCCAGCAGCCGGCTAGGGGGACAGGGGGGCCCTAACACTGAAGCTTTCTTT
TRBJ2-1 TRBV4-1 . . CASSQEAQTYNEQFF TGCGCCAGCAGCCAAGAGGCACAGACCTACAATGAGCAGTTCTTC
TRBJ1-6 TRBV9 . TRBD1 CASSVGQGANSPLHF TGTGCCAGCAGCGTGGGACAGGGGGCGAATTCACCCCTCCACTTT
TRBJ1-4 TRBV7-6 few . CASSLDLLGEKLFF TGTGCCAGCAGCTTAGACCTCCTCGGTGAAAAACTGTTTTTT
TRBJ1-1 TRBV5-1 few . CASSPAGFDTEAFF TGCGCCAGCAGTCCAGCGGGTTTCGACACTGAAGCTTTCTTT
TRBJ2-3 TRBV7-3 few TRBD2 CASSPGGAGTDTQYF TGTGCCAGCAGCCCCGGGGGGGCCGGGACAGATACGCAGTATTTT
TRBJ2-1 TRBV12-3/TRBV12-4 . TRBD2 CASSLAAGDVNEQFF TGTGCCAGCAGTTTGGCCGCGGGGGACGTCAATGAGCAGTTCTTC
TRBJ2-7 TRBV4-2 . TRBD1 CASSQVSGTGVYEQYF TGTGCCAGCAGCCAAGTGAGTGGGACAGGGGTCTACGAGCAGTACTTC
TRBJ2-7 TRBV20-1 . . CSARDPRGPGYEQYF TGCAGTGCTAGAGATCCCCGGGGGCCGGGGTACGAGCAGTACTTC